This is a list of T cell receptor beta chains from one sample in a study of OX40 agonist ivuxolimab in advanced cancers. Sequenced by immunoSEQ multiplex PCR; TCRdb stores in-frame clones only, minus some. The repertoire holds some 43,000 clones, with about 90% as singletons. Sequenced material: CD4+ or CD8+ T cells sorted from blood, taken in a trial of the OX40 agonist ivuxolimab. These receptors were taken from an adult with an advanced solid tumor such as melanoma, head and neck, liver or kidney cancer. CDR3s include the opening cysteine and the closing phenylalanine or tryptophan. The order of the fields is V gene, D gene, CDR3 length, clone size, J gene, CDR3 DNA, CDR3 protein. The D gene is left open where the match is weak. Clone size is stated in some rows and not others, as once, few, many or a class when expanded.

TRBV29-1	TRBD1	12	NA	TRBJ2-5	TGCAGCGGAGGACAGGGCCGAGAGACCCAGTACTTC	CSGGQGRETQYF
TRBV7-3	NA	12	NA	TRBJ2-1	TGTGCCAGCAGCTTAGAGGTCGGGGTGCAGTTCTTC	CASSLEVGVQFF
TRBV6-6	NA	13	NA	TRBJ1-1	TGTGCCAGCAGTTATGAAGTGAACACTGAAGCTTTCTTT	CASSYEVNTEAFF
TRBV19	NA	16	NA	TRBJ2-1	TGTGCCAGTAGCCCTACCGGGGGATTAGGATACAATGTGCAGTTCTTC	CASSPTGGLGYNVQFF
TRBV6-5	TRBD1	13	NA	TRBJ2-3	TGTGCCAGCAGTCTGACAGGGGCAGATACGCAGTATTTT	CASSLTGADTQYF
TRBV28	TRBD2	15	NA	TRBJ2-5	TGTGCCAGCAGTTTGGGAGGGACTTTTCAAGAGACCCAGTACTTC	CASSLGGTFQETQYF
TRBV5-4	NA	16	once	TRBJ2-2	TGTGCCAGCAGCTTGGGCCGGGGGGCAATTACCGGGGAGCTGTTTTTT	CASSLGRGAITGELFF
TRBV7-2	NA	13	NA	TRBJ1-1	TGTGCCAGCAGCCCCGTGGGAAACACTGAAGCTTTCTTT	CASSPVGNTEAFF
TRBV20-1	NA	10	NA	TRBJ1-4	TGCAGTGCAAGAAGAGAAAAACTGTTTTTT	CSARREKLFF
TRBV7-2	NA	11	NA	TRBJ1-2	TGTGCCAGCAGCTTAAACTATGGCTACACCTTC	CASSLNYGYTF